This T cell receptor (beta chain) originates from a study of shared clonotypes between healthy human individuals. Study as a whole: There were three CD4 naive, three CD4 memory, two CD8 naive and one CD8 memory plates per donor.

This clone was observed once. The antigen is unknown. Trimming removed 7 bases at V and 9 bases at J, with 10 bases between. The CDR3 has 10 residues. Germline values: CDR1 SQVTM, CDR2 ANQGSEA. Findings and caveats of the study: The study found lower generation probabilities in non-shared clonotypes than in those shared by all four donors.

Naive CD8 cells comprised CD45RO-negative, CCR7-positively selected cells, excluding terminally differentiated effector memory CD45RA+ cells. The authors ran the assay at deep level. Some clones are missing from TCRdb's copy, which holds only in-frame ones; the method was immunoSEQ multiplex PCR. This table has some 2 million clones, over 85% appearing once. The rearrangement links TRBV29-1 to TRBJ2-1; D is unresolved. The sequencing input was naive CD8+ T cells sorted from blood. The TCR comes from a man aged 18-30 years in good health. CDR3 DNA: TGCAGCGCCTACGCTGGTGAGCAGTTCTTC. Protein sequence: CSAYAGEQFF.